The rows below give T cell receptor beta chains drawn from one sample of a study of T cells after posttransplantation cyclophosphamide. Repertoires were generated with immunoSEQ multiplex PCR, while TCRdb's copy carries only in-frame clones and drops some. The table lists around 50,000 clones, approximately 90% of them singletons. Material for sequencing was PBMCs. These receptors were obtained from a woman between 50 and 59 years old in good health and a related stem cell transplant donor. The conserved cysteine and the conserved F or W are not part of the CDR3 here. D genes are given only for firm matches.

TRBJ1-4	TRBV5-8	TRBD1	ASSFGTGERNEKLF
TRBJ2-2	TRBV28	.	ASTGLVSGELF
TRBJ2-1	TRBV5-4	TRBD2	ASSGGGAAYNEQF
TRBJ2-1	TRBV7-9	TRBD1	ASSFQTGTGDYNEQF
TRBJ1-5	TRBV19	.	ASSNRGKDQPQH
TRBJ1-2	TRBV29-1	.	SVLDYRATGYGYT
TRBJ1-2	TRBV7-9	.	ASSLGSVTVNYGYT
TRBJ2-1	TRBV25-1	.	ASSNLRNEQF
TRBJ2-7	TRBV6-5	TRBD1	ASSYGTGGWDEQY
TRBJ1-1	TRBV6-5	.	ASSYSGGLANTEAF
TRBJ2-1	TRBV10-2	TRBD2	ASSESDGGAYEQF
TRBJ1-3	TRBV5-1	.	ASSLAGTNFGNTIY
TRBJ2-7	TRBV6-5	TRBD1	ASSNRQGGEQY
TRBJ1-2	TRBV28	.	ASSFNDRSYGYT
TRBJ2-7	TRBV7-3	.	ASSRSGAGEQY
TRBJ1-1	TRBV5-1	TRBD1	ASSLDRDRATEAF
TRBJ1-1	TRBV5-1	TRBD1	ASRDRGRTEAF